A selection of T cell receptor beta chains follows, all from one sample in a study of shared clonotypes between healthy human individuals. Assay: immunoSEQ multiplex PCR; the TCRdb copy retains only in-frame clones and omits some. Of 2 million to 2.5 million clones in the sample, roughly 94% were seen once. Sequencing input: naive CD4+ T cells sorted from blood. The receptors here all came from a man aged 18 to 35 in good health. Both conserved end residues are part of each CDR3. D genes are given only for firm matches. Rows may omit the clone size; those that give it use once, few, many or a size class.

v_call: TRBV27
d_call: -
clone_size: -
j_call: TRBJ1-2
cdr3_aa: CASSSISQGQHGYTF
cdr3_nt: TGTGCCAGCAGTTCCATCTCGCAGGGTCAACATGGCTACACCTTC

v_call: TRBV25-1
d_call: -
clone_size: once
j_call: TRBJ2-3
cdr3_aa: CASSEGDFTDTQYF
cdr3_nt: TGTGCCAGCAGTGAAGGGGACTTCACAGATACGCAGTATTTT

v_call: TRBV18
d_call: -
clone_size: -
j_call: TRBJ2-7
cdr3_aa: CASSLLQGGVIYEQYF
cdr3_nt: TGTGCCAGCTCACTATTGCAGGGGGGAGTGATCTACGAGCAGTACTTC

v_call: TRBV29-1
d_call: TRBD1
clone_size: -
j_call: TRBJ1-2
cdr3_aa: CSVREGAYGYTF
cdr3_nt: TGCAGCGTCCGGGAGGGGGCCTATGGCTACACCTTC

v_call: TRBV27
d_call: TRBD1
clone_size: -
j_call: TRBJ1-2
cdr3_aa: CASSPPGTGNYGYTF
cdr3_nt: TGTGCCAGCAGCCCTCCCGGGACAGGGAACTATGGCTACACCTTC

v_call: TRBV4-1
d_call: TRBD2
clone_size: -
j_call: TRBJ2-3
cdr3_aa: CASSPSSGGAASTDTQYF
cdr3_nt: TGCGCCAGCAGCCCTTCCAGCGGGGGAGCTGCTAGCACAGATACGCAGTATTTT

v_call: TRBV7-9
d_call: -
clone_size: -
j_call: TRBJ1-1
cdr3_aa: CASTSRVQGLKNTEAFF
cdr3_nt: TGTGCCAGCACCTCTCGGGTACAGGGCCTTAAGAACACTGAAGCTTTCTTT

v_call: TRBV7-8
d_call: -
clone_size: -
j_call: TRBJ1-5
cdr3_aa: CASSLDRSQPQHF
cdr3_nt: TGTGCCAGCAGCTTAGATAGGTCACAGCCCCAGCATTTT

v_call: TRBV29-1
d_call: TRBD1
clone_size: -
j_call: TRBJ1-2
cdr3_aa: CSVEPIGGQVNYGYTF
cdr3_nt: TGCAGCGTTGAACCAATCGGGGGACAGGTTAACTATGGCTACACCTTC

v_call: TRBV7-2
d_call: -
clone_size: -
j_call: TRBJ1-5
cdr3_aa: CASSPDRFSNQPQHF
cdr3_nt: TGTGCCAGCAGCCCCGACAGGTTTAGCAATCAGCCCCAGCATTTT

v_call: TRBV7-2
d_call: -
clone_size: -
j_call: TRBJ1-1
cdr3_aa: CASSRDSLNTEAFF
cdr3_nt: TGTGCCAGCAGCAGAGACAGCCTGAACACTGAAGCTTTCTTT

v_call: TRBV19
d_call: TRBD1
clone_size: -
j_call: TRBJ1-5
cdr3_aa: CASSSEEMTGIDQPQHF
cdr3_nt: TGTGCCAGTAGTTCTGAAGAAATGACAGGGATTGATCAGCCCCAGCATTTT

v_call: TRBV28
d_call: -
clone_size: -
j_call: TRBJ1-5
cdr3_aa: CASSLETPFQHF
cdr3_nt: TGTGCCAGCAGTTTGGAGACCCCATTTCAGCATTTT

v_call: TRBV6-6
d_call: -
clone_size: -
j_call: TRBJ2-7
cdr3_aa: CASRTTGYEQYF
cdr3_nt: TGTGCCAGCAGAACTACAGGGTACGAGCAGTACTTC